This T cell receptor beta chain was sequenced for a study of beta chain features in type 1 diabetes. This CDR3 spans 15 amino acids. Germline V gene lookup returns CDR1 SEHNR and CDR2 FQNEAQ (reference sequence). Unmatched junction bases numbered 0, after V lost 1 base and J lost 0 bases. Expressed TCRB transcripts got sequenced, as all isolated RNA was reverse transcribed. TCRdb's copy holds only in-frame clones and misses some; the assay was immunoSEQ multiplex PCR. This table holds approximately 600,000 clones, around an eighth found once. This clone turned up a few times. Its antigen is still unknown. Other DNA sequences in the sample encode the same CDR3. Overall study findings and caveats: The study found moderately but significantly shorter TCRB CDR3s in all four CD4+ subsets of Type 1 diabetes patients.

This receptor was obtained from a man aged 30 to 45 with type 1 diabetes. Material for sequencing was naive CD4+ T cells from blood. The V and J genes are TRBV7-9 and TRBJ2-7; 10 positions match TRBD1. CDR3 in DNA: TGTGCCAGCAGCTTAGGGACAGGGGGCTCCTACGAGCAGTACTTC. Protein sequence: CASSLGTGGSYEQYF.